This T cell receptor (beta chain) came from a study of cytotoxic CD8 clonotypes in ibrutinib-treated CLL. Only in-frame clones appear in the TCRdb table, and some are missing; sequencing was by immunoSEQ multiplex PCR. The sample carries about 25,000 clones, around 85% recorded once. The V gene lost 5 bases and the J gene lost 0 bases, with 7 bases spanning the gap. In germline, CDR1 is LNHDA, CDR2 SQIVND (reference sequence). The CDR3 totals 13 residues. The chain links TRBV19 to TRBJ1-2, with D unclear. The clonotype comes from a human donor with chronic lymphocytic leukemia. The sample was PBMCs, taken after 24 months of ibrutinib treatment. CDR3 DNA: TGTGCCAGTAGTCCGACATCTAACTATGGCTACACCTTC. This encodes CASSPTSNYGYTF.